Sequencing of this T cell receptor beta chain was carried out in a study of blood T cells in healthy people across ages. A second PCR, run for about 6 to 11 cycles, used a sample-barcoded 5' primer plus a J-beta primer mix. In TCRdb, the 5' RACE reads were re-called with MiXCR into one record per CDR3 protein. This table holds 800,000 to 900,000 distinct CDR3 sequences, 62% found once. This CDR3 comprises 13 residues. Deletions cut 7 bases from V and 4 bases from J, with 16 bases between. Germline CDR1 and CDR2: SQVTM and ANQGSEA. This chain joins TRBV29-1 and TRBJ1-2, with unresolved D. This receptor was obtained from a man aged 25-45 years in good health. The sample was blood. The CDR3: CSARLPGLYGYTF. The CDR3 DNA is TGCAGCGCTCGCCTCCCAGGCCTCTATGGCTACACCTTC.